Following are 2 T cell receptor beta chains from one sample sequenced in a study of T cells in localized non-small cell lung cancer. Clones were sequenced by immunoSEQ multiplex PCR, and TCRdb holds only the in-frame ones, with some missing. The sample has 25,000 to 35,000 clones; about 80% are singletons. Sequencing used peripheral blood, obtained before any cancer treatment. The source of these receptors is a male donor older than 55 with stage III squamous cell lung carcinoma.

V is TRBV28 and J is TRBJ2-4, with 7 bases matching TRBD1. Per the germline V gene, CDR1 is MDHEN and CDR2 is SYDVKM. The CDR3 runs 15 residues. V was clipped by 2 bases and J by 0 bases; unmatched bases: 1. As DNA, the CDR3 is TGTGCCAGCAGTTTACAGGGGGAAGCCAAAAACATTCAGTACTTC. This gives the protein CASSLQGEAKNIQYF.

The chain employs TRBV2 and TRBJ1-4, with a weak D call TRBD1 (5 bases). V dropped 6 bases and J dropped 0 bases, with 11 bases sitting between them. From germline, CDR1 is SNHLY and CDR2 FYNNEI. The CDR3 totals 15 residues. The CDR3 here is CASSLGTATNEKLFF. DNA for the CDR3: TGTGCCAGCAGCCTCGGGACCGCAACTAATGAAAAACTGTTTTTT.